What follows describes a single TCR beta chain. It has no known antigen specificity. No much larger clonotype is one base removed from it; base qualities were not supplied. TCRdb lists the instrument as Illumina NovaSeq 6000. Using 5'RACE with constant-segment primers, TCRalpha and TCRbeta cDNA libraries were constructed, with sample barcodes and unique molecular identifiers added in the process. RNA was extracted from every sample with Trizol reagent. The libraries were amplified in two PCR steps, and the second step added a second sample barcode and Illumina TruSeq adapters. The libraries were sequenced on an Illumina NovaSeq using 2 x 150 bp paired-end reads. On the study's bioinformatics: Reads were demultiplexed and collapsed into UMI-guided consensus sequences with migec v1.2.7. Using mixcr v2.1.11, the UMI consensuses were aligned to TRA and TRB V and J templates and assembled into clonotypes. Clonotypes were classified as expanded or contracted when called significant by both edgeR and NoisET, with noise models trained on biological replicates. For edgeR calls, a false discovery rate-adjusted p below 0.01 and a log2 fold-change threshold of 1 were applied. As an exploratory analysis of dynamics, max-normalized trajectories of the 1000 most abundant clonotypes were examined by PCA with hierarchical clustering. Each responding clone was given a CD4 or CD8 phenotype based on the CD4+ and CD8+ repertoires, which had been sequenced separately. Clones were called with MiXCR by TCRdb after fastp trimmed the public reads at Q25, and only in-frame beta chains were retained. Identical CDR3 proteins give one entry, which carries the most common genes and DNA. The V and J calls and clone size come from TCRdb's table, not from the authors' own analysis. Counted in this sample were about 150,000 distinct CDR3 sequences; approximately 14% of them appeared once. Roughly 15% of the sample comes from the top ten.

This entry is derived from a study of T-cell memory formation after mild COVID-19 (dated by TCRdb to the early 2020s). Regarding the research as a whole: Most TCR sequence clusters were specific to one of the two donors. Two young, previously healthy adult volunteers made up the cohort, one male and one female. In two donors, T-cell clones that expanded and contracted after mild COVID-19 were tracked by sequencing TCRalpha and TCRbeta repertoires over time.

The germline V gene gives CDR1 as LGHNA and CDR2 as YNFKEQ. Including cysteine and phenylalanine, the CDR3 has 16 amino acids. The kept DNA is CDR3 alone, 48 bases in frame from the first base. V is reduced by 8 bases and J by 2 bases, leaving a spacing of 21 bases between them. Ficoll-Paque density gradient centrifugation was used to isolate PBMCs. What the research found in general, with its limitations: Only a couple of mild cases were covered in the study, and larger cohorts including severe cases with pre-infection samples were considered necessary. Some responding clones were detected in pre-infection memory, which suggested that pre-existing cross-reactive memory T cells had joined the SARS-CoV-2 response. Contracting CD4+ clones turned up mainly in the CM and EM memory subsets, whereas EMRA was where CD8+ clones were enriched. From day 15 to 85, contracting clones showed balanced CD4/CD8 phenotypes, whereas a second wave of clones that expanded from day 15 to 37 leaned towards CD4+. Whether the second-wave clones peaking on day 37 were SARS-CoV-2 specific was not confirmed.

Recombination linked TRBV4-2 to TRBJ1-1, with the D gene not confidently named. The source is an adult woman who had mild COVID-19 (a few samples of this study predate the infection). The sample titles of this study are shuffled in the database, so cell type and time point are left out; the donor was told from shared clones. Sequencing was done on a sample of PBMCs or a T cell subset sorted from them (not recorded which). The nucleotides are TGTGCCAGCGCCCCGGTCTTTCTTGATAGTAACACTGAAGCTTTCTTT. The translation is CASAPVFLDSNTEAFF.